Given below is one T cell receptor (beta chain) in context. Its target is unknown. This record belongs to a study of molecular identifiers for immune sequencing clone quantification. Study conclusions and caveats: With a barcode shared among identical TCR molecules, highly expanded clone sizes could be underestimated. Clones that had above 20 RNA copies took up over 97% of effector molecules but under 1% in naive cells.

TCRdb recomputed calls from the PCR reads with MiXCR, one row per CDR3 protein. The profile shows about 40,000 distinct CDR3 sequences, approximately 17% of them singletons. In the sort, naive CD8 T cells were defined as CD8+CD4-CCR7+CD45RA+. This clonotype was sampled from a human donor in good health. Some libraries in this study had Jurkat cell RNA spiked in. The sample was naive CD8+ T cells from blood, with Jurkat cell RNA spiked in. The subset denotes: FACS-sorted CD8+CD4-CCR7+CD45RA+ naive T cells.

The CDR3 nucleotides are TGTGCCACCAGTGACTTAACAGGGAATAACCACAATGAGCAGTTCTTC. Encoded protein: CATSDLTGNNHNEQFF. V gene TRBV24-1 combines with J gene TRBJ2-1, with D possibly being TRBD1 (6 bases). The CDR3 totals 16 residues. Between the trimmed V and J ends, which lost 4 bases and 5 bases, there was a span of 17 bases. Per the germline V gene, CDR1 is KGHDR and CDR2 is SFDVKD.